This paragraph reports one TCR beta chain. The antigen is unknown. The entry originates in a study of T cells in localized non-small cell lung cancer. The protocol was immunoSEQ multiplex PCR, while the TCRdb copy is restricted to in-frame clones and leaves out a portion. The table shows 1,500 to 2,000 clones, with approximately 32% occurring only once. The ends were cut back, 6 bases at V and 4 bases at J, with 15 bases in the middle. The germline V gene has CDR1 MRHNA and CDR2 SNTAGT. The CDR3 contains 14 residues. Regarding the study as a whole: Adjacent lung exhibited a median of 57 among the 100 most abundant tumor clones. The study sequenced only one region of the tumor. As a result, intratumor heterogeneity could not be excluded and remains possible. Tumor showed lower T cell clonality than uninvolved adjacent lung, where it was highest.

This clonotype originated in a female donor at least 60 years old with stage I squamous cell lung carcinoma. The sequencing used lung tumor tissue, collected before any cancer treatment. This sequence joins TRBV6-4 and TRBJ2-5; D remains ambiguous. CDR3 in DNA: TGTGCCAGCAGCTTCAGAGGCGTCGGAGAGACCCAGTACTTC. Translation gives CASSFRGVGETQYF.